A single TCR beta chain is shown here with its context. Its target antigen remains unknown. Base quality data are lacking; no much larger clone is found one base away. Receptor amplification or capture employed the immunoSEQ multiplex PCR assay. The source study handled its data this way. A statistical classification framework was developed to diagnose cytomegalovirus status using the catalog of TCR beta chain sequences. Imported from immuneACCESS, the table was reduced by TCRdb to in-frame sequences with V and J called. These copies leave out some clones; in studies compared against another copy, an unresolved V gene accounts for under half, and the cause of the remainder is not known. That table supplies the V and J calls and clone size; D and trimming were determined from the DNA. The sample table lists some 270,000 clones, 70% to 90% of them with a count of one. The top ten clones comprise around 1% of the sample.

Between the V and J ends, shortened by 2 bases and 7 bases respectively, the junction contains 14 bases. Taken from cysteine to phenylalanine, the CDR3 has 14 residues. Only the CDR3 part of the read is kept: 42 bases, read in frame from the first base. CDR1 and CDR2, per the germline V gene (reference sequence), are SEHNR and FQNEAQ. This sample is part of a study of cytomegalovirus exposure and HLA in healthy donors (TCRdb year 2017). In the study overall: According to a later analysis, one platform produced both the 100 to 150 validation repertoires and the approximately 600 repertoires of the first cohort. The study was designed to test whether signatures of past pathogen exposure could be identified by cataloging public T cell receptors. A separate validation cohort of about 110 different subjects was used in addition to the roughly 620-subject first cohort. The study combined high-throughput TCR immunosequencing, statistical association of individual TCRs with disease status, and machine learning to predict cytomegalovirus infection status. Broader findings and caveats from the paper: It was suggested by the authors that the approach could potentially be generalized to other disease states and immunological phenotypes. In a later analysis, TCRs clustered in the first cohort were found to also tend to co-occur in the roughly 110 validation repertoires, with 85% to 95% of cluster scores above 0. The validation cohort had no HLA typing available for a later analysis, so co-occurrence within that cohort was assessed over all 120 repertoires. In the study, approximately 160 TCR beta chains were listed as associated with cytomegalovirus. In both the original and validation cohorts, the classifier was reported to diagnose cytomegalovirus status with high specificity and sensitivity. In vitro tests confirmed that a few of the cytomegalovirus-associated TCR beta chains recognize cytomegalovirus antigens. Most TCR sequences were observed very rarely across donors, whereas some public TCRs were present in many individuals.

The donors belonged to the validation cohort of over a hundred subjects, which was separate from the approximately 700-subject first cohort. The chain is encoded by TRBV7-9 joined to TRBJ1-2; TRBD1 is perhaps the D gene, given 5 matching bases. What was sequenced was PBMCs. This sequence originates from a woman aged 18-29 years in good health and CMV-seronegative. For the CDR3, the sequence is CASSLTMGDSGYTF. In nucleotides, the sequence is TGTGCCAGCAGCTTAACGATGGGGGACTCTGGCTACACCTTC.